The rows below give T cell receptor beta chains drawn from one sample of a study of early T cells in non-severe SARS-CoV-2 infection. TCRdb ran MiXCR on the 5' RACE reads and lists one entry per CDR3 protein. Of 98,000 or so distinct CDR3 sequences detected, 9.5% to 11% appear once; the ten largest clones hold 4% to 5.5%. Material: whole blood. The receptors stem from an adult who was a healthcare worker with PCR-confirmed SARS-CoV-2 infection or an uninfected control (not recorded which). The CDR3 runs from the conserved cysteine through the conserved F or W. The order of the fields is CDR3 protein, CDR3 DNA, V gene, J gene, D gene, clone size. The D gene is left open where the match is weak. For some rows the clone size is stated as once, few or many, or as a class when expanded; others skip it.

CDR3aa: CASSQGPGGNEQYF
CDR3nt: TGCGCCAGCAGCCAAGGTCCAGGGGGCAACGAGCAGTACTTC
v_gene: TRBV4-1
j_gene: TRBJ2-7
d_gene: TRBD1
abundance: .

CDR3aa: CSASLPGSSGVGREQFF
CDR3nt: TGCAGTGCTAGCCTACCAGGGTCTAGCGGGGTAGGTCGTGAGCAGTTCTTC
v_gene: TRBV20-1
j_gene: TRBJ2-1
d_gene: TRBD2
abundance: few

CDR3aa: CASTRGAAGYTF
CDR3nt: TGCGCCAGCACACGGGGCGCGGCTGGCTACACCTTC
v_gene: TRBV12-3/TRBV12-4
j_gene: TRBJ1-2
d_gene: .
abundance: few

CDR3aa: CASSPGQGCYEQYF
CDR3nt: TGTGCCAGCAGTCCGGGACAGGGCTGTTACGAGCAGTACTTC
v_gene: TRBV12-3/TRBV12-4
j_gene: TRBJ2-7
d_gene: TRBD1
abundance: .

CDR3aa: CASRLGQGAYEQYF
CDR3nt: TGCGCCAGCAGGTTAGGACAGGGGGCCTACGAGCAGTACTTC
v_gene: TRBV5-1
j_gene: TRBJ2-7
d_gene: TRBD1
abundance: .

CDR3aa: CSATEGALAGTDTQYF
CDR3nt: TGCAGTGCTACAGAGGGTGCGTTAGCGGGCACAGATACGCAGTATTTT
v_gene: TRBV20-1
j_gene: TRBJ2-3
d_gene: .
abundance: many

CDR3aa: CASSLAGAQETQYF
CDR3nt: TGTGCCAGCAGCTTAGCGGGAGCCCAAGAGACCCAGTACTTC
v_gene: TRBV7-2
j_gene: TRBJ2-5
d_gene: .
abundance: many

CDR3aa: CASSRLSGTEAFF
CDR3nt: TGTGCCAGTAGCAGACTTTCAGGTACTGAAGCTTTCTTT
v_gene: TRBV19
j_gene: TRBJ1-1
d_gene: .
abundance: many

CDR3aa: CASSPDRGFYEQYF
CDR3nt: TGTGCCAGCAGCCCCGACAGGGGGTTCTACGAGCAGTACTTC
v_gene: TRBV28
j_gene: TRBJ2-7
d_gene: TRBD1
abundance: many

CDR3aa: CASSSWTGLNNQPQHF
CDR3nt: TGTGCCAGCAGCTCATGGACAGGGTTGAACAATCAGCCCCAGCATTTT
v_gene: TRBV5-8
j_gene: TRBJ1-5
d_gene: TRBD1
abundance: few

CDR3aa: CASNPGGDYNEQFF
CDR3nt: TGTGCCAGCAACCCAGGGGGAGACTACAATGAGCAGTTCTTC
v_gene: TRBV6-6
j_gene: TRBJ2-1
d_gene: TRBD1
abundance: many

CDR3aa: CASRSYEQYF
CDR3nt: TGTGCCAGCCGAAGCTACGAGCAGTACTTC
v_gene: TRBV2
j_gene: TRBJ2-7
d_gene: .
abundance: .

CDR3aa: CASSPPQGNTGELFF
CDR3nt: TGTGCCAGCAGCCCACCACAGGGGAACACCGGGGAGCTGTTTTTT
v_gene: TRBV12-3/TRBV12-4
j_gene: TRBJ2-2
d_gene: .
abundance: few

CDR3aa: CASTYDTYNEQFF
CDR3nt: TGTGCCAGCACTTACGACACCTACAATGAGCAGTTCTTC
v_gene: TRBV6-2/TRBV6-3
j_gene: TRBJ2-1
d_gene: .
abundance: few

CDR3aa: CASSITVGNTYEQYF
CDR3nt: TGTGCCAGTAGTATCACCGTCGGCAATACCTACGAGCAGTACTTC
v_gene: TRBV19
j_gene: TRBJ2-7
d_gene: .
abundance: .

CDR3aa: CSTGAGGLTTEAFF
CDR3nt: TGCAGCACAGGAGCAGGGGGCTTGACGACTGAAGCTTTCTTT
v_gene: TRBV29-1
j_gene: TRBJ1-1
d_gene: TRBD1
abundance: .

CDR3aa: CASGGQGAGTDTQYF
CDR3nt: TGTGCTAGTGGCGGACAGGGGGCCGGCACAGATACGCAGTATTTT
v_gene: TRBV12-5
j_gene: TRBJ2-3
d_gene: TRBD1
abundance: few

CDR3aa: CASSQAGSLDTQYF
CDR3nt: TGTGCCAGCAGTCAAGCGGGCTCCCTAGATACGCAGTATTTT
v_gene: TRBV12-3/TRBV12-4
j_gene: TRBJ2-3
d_gene: .
abundance: many

CDR3aa: CASSPIGKEAQYF
CDR3nt: TGTGCCAGCTCACCAATCGGGAAGGAGGCCCAGTACTTC
v_gene: TRBV18
j_gene: TRBJ2-5
d_gene: .
abundance: few

CDR3aa: CASSFTSEPNTGELFF
CDR3nt: TGCGCCAGCAGCTTCACTAGCGAGCCGAACACCGGGGAGCTGTTTTTT
v_gene: TRBV5-1
j_gene: TRBJ2-2
d_gene: TRBD2
abundance: few

CDR3aa: CASSQGAGQGAGEQYF
CDR3nt: TGTGCCAGCAGCCAAGGCGCGGGACAGGGGGCGGGCGAGCAGTACTTC
v_gene: TRBV14
j_gene: TRBJ2-7
d_gene: TRBD1
abundance: many

CDR3aa: CASSLESGYGYTF
CDR3nt: TGCGCCAGCAGCTTGGAGTCGGGTTATGGCTACACCTTC
v_gene: TRBV5-1
j_gene: TRBJ1-2
d_gene: .
abundance: few

CDR3aa: CASSVLADAYNEQFF
CDR3nt: TGTGCCAGCAGCGTTCTAGCGGACGCTTACAATGAGCAGTTCTTC
v_gene: TRBV9
j_gene: TRBJ2-1
d_gene: TRBD2
abundance: few

CDR3aa: CASSRQGTLYEQYF
CDR3nt: TGCGCCAGCAGCCGACAGGGGACCCTCTACGAGCAGTACTTC
v_gene: TRBV5-1
j_gene: TRBJ2-7
d_gene: TRBD1
abundance: .

CDR3aa: CASSLDRVKGGIYF
CDR3nt: TGCGCCAGCAGCTTGGACAGGGTCAAAGGTGGCATATATTTT
v_gene: TRBV5-1
j_gene: TRBJ1-3
d_gene: .
abundance: .

CDR3aa: CASSAQGVYGYTF
CDR3nt: TGTGCCAGCAGTGCACAGGGCGTCTATGGCTACACCTTC
v_gene: TRBV6-5
j_gene: TRBJ1-2
d_gene: .
abundance: few

CDR3aa: CASSYYEQYF
CDR3nt: TGTGCCAGCAGCTACTACGAGCAGTACTTC
v_gene: TRBV6-1
j_gene: TRBJ2-7
d_gene: .
abundance: many

CDR3aa: CASSPQTGDNEQFF
CDR3nt: TGTGCCAGCTCACCACAAACCGGGGACAATGAGCAGTTCTTC
v_gene: TRBV18
j_gene: TRBJ2-1
d_gene: .
abundance: many

CDR3aa: CASSYSRSPGQGAYEQYF
CDR3nt: TGTGCCAGCAGTTACTCGCGATCGCCGGGACAGGGGGCGTACGAGCAGTACTTC
v_gene: TRBV6-5
j_gene: TRBJ2-7
d_gene: TRBD1
abundance: .

CDR3aa: CASSLKGYRHIEAFF
CDR3nt: TGTGCCAGCAGTTTAAAAGGGTATAGGCATATTGAAGCTTTCTTT
v_gene: TRBV27
j_gene: TRBJ1-1
d_gene: .
abundance: few

CDR3aa: CSVEPTASSDTQYF
CDR3nt: TGCAGCGTTGAGCCGACCGCGTCTTCAGATACGCAGTATTTT
v_gene: TRBV29-1
j_gene: TRBJ2-3
d_gene: .
abundance: few

CDR3aa: CASAGQGANEQYF
CDR3nt: TGTGCTTCTGCGGGACAGGGTGCCAACGAGCAGTACTTC
v_gene: TRBV21-1
j_gene: TRBJ2-7
d_gene: .
abundance: .

CDR3aa: CASRWRQAVSYEQYF
CDR3nt: TGTGCCAGCCGATGGCGCCAGGCGGTGTCCTACGAGCAGTACTTC
v_gene: TRBV6-5
j_gene: TRBJ2-7
d_gene: .
abundance: .

CDR3aa: CASSYVLTSAKNIQYF
CDR3nt: TGTGCCAGCAGTTACGTTCTGACGTCGGCCAAAAACATTCAGTACTTC
v_gene: TRBV6-5
j_gene: TRBJ2-4
d_gene: .
abundance: .

CDR3aa: CASSPPGLRETQYF
CDR3nt: TGTGCCAGCAGCCCTCCGGGACTCCGGGAGACCCAGTACTTC
v_gene: TRBV5-4
j_gene: TRBJ2-5
d_gene: .
abundance: few

CDR3aa: CASSGRGQFF
CDR3nt: TGTGCCAGCAGTGGGAGGGGGCAGTTCTTC
v_gene: TRBV28
j_gene: TRBJ2-1
d_gene: TRBD2
abundance: .

CDR3aa: CARSFTGPRPPATNEKLFF
CDR3nt: TGTGCCAGAAGCTTTACCGGACCTCGGCCCCCTGCAACTAATGAAAAACTGTTTTTT
v_gene: TRBV5-3
j_gene: TRBJ1-4
d_gene: .
abundance: many

CDR3aa: CASSPQGSSYEQYF
CDR3nt: TGTGCCAGCAGTCCTCAGGGCAGCTCCTACGAGCAGTACTTC
v_gene: TRBV27
j_gene: TRBJ2-7
d_gene: .
abundance: many

CDR3aa: CASSWGQNQPQHF
CDR3nt: TGTGCCAGCAGCTGGGGACAGAATCAGCCCCAGCATTTT
v_gene: TRBV11-2
j_gene: TRBJ1-5
d_gene: TRBD1
abundance: many

CDR3aa: CASSQRRQGRSSYNSPLHF
CDR3nt: TGTGCCAGCAGCCAGCGACGACAGGGCCGGAGCTCCTATAATTCACCCCTCCACTTT
v_gene: TRBV7-9
j_gene: TRBJ1-6
d_gene: TRBD1
abundance: few

CDR3aa: CAISEGFTDYEQYF
CDR3nt: TGTGCCATCAGTGAAGGCTTTACAGACTACGAGCAGTACTTC
v_gene: TRBV10-3
j_gene: TRBJ2-7
d_gene: .
abundance: many

CDR3aa: CASRLQWNTEAFF
CDR3nt: TGTGCCAGCAGGCTACAGTGGAACACTGAAGCTTTCTTT
v_gene: TRBV12-3/TRBV12-4
j_gene: TRBJ1-1
d_gene: .
abundance: .

CDR3aa: CASSLAAWDTEAFF
CDR3nt: TGCGCCAGCAGCTTGGCCGCCTGGGACACTGAAGCTTTCTTT
v_gene: TRBV5-1
j_gene: TRBJ1-1
d_gene: .
abundance: many

CDR3aa: CASSQGQGAWGLETQYF
CDR3nt: TGTGCCAGCAGCCAAGGGCAGGGGGCCTGGGGATTAGAGACCCAGTACTTC
v_gene: TRBV3-1
j_gene: TRBJ2-5
d_gene: TRBD1
abundance: many

CDR3aa: CASTRGQLNYEQYF
CDR3nt: TGTGCCAGCACCCGGGGACAGCTCAACTACGAGCAGTACTTC
v_gene: TRBV13
j_gene: TRBJ2-7
d_gene: TRBD1
abundance: many

CDR3aa: CASSPRIAGTDTQYF
CDR3nt: TGTGCCAGCAGCCCGCGGATAGCGGGAACAGATACGCAGTATTTT
v_gene: TRBV9
j_gene: TRBJ2-3
d_gene: TRBD2
abundance: .

CDR3aa: CAWNMSHEQYF
CDR3nt: TGTGCCTGGAATATGTCCCACGAGCAGTACTTC
v_gene: TRBV30
j_gene: TRBJ2-7
d_gene: .
abundance: .

CDR3aa: CASSLVEGTEAFF
CDR3nt: TGCGCCAGCAGCTTGGTAGAAGGAACTGAAGCTTTCTTT
v_gene: TRBV5-1
j_gene: TRBJ1-1
d_gene: .
abundance: .

CDR3aa: CAIRGLASYNEQFF
CDR3nt: TGTGCCATCAGGGGACTAGCGTCCTACAATGAGCAGTTCTTC
v_gene: TRBV10-3
j_gene: TRBJ2-1
d_gene: TRBD2
abundance: many

CDR3aa: CASSLATHPGSPLHF
CDR3nt: TGTGCCAGCAGCTTAGCTACTCATCCTGGTTCACCCCTCCACTTT
v_gene: TRBV7-9
j_gene: TRBJ1-6
d_gene: .
abundance: many

CDR3aa: CSATHYGYTF
CDR3nt: TGCAGTGCTACTCACTATGGCTACACCTTC
v_gene: TRBV20-1
j_gene: TRBJ1-2
d_gene: .
abundance: .

CDR3aa: CASSFPNTGELFF
CDR3nt: TGTGCCAGCAGCTTTCCGAACACCGGGGAGCTGTTTTTT
v_gene: TRBV7-3
j_gene: TRBJ2-2
d_gene: .
abundance: .

CDR3aa: CATSRENRGSYGYTF
CDR3nt: TGTGCCACCAGCAGGGAAAACAGGGGCTCTTATGGCTACACCTTC
v_gene: TRBV15
j_gene: TRBJ1-2
d_gene: TRBD1
abundance: .